The 21 T cell receptor beta chains in this list originate from one sample, sequenced in a study of identical twins. TCRdb analysed the 5' RACE reads with MiXCR anew, one entry per CDR3 protein. The data contain 400,000 or so distinct CDR3 sequences, roughly 9% of them seen just once; the ten biggest clones take up 7.5% to 9.5%. Sequencing was done on a sample of naive T cells sorted from blood. Receptors were obtained from a woman aged 45-65 years in good health.

This sequence joins TRBV27 and TRBJ2-1, with 10 bases lining up with TRBD2. V gave up 5 bases and J gave up 9 bases; unmatched junction bases: 16. This CDR3 spans 17 amino acids. The germline gives CDR1 MNHEY, CDR2 SMNVEV (reference sequence). CDR3 region: CASSRWGIAGGPPEQFF. CDR3 nucleotide sequence: TGTGCCAGCAGTCGGTGGGGTATAGCGGGAGGCCCCCCTGAGCAGTTCTTC.

The CDR3 here is CASSQVPSDSGNTIYF. CDR3 nucleotide sequence: TGCGCCAGCAGCCAAGTACCCTCAGACTCTGGAAACACCATATATTTT. The chain links TRBV4-1 to TRBJ1-3, with no clear D. CDR1 and CDR2 from the germline V gene are MGHRA and YSYEKL. The CDR3 is made up of 16 amino acids. V was shortened by 1 base and J by 0 bases, with 10 bases between the two germline ends.

The rearrangement links TRBV29-1 to TRBJ2-2, with D unresolved. Trimming removed 4 bases at V and 7 bases at J, with 7 bases between. This CDR3 contains 11 residues. Germline CDR1 is SQVTM and CDR2 is ANQGSEA. The CDR3, as DNA: TGCAGCGTTGTTGTGGGCGGGGAGCTGTTTTTT. It specifies CSVVVGGELFF.

This clonotype appeared many times. CDR3 DNA sequence: TGCAGCGTTGTAAGCGAGGACAGGGTGGCCTACGAGCAGTACTTC. This codes for CSVVSEDRVAYEQYF. The chain recombines TRBV29-1 with TRBJ2-7; 8 bases line up with TRBD1. V gave up 4 bases and J gave up 2 bases; unmatched junction bases: 10. Germline V gene lookup returns CDR1 SQVTM and CDR2 ANQGSEA. The CDR3 runs 15 residues.

This clonotype was detected a few times. This chain connects TRBV10-3 to TRBJ2-7, with TRBD1 as a possible D gene (7 bases). Germline V gives CDR1 ENHRY, CDR2 SYGVKD. V lost 6 bases to trimming and J lost 7 bases, with 16 bases between them. This CDR3 comprises 13 residues. The CDR3 DNA is TGTGCCATCAGGGAGGAGGGGGCAAGGGAGCAGTACGTC. Protein product: CAIREEGAREQYV.

This clonotype was detected a few times. CDR3: CASSEGNEQYF. Written as DNA, the CDR3 is TGCGCCAGCAGTGAAGGGAACGAGCAGTACTTC. The chain uses TRBV10-2 and TRBJ2-7; D ambiguous. The V and J ends lost 3 bases and 5 bases respectively, with 5 bases between them. The germline V gene has CDR1 WSHSY and CDR2 SAAADI. The CDR3 is made up of 11 amino acids.

The chain carries TRBV12-3 or TRBV12-4 and TRBJ2-7; D ambiguous. This CDR3 is 11 amino acids long. The V gene lost 2 bases and the J gene lost 7 bases, with 6 bases spanning the gap. The CDR3 spells CASSLKNEQYF. In DNA form, the CDR3 reads TGTGCCAGCAGTTTAAAGAATGAGCAGTACTTC.

There are a few counts of this clonotype. CDR3 region: CASSFFNRGEQYF. Here the CDR3 DNA reads TGTGCCAGCAGCTTTTTTAACAGGGGGGAGCAGTACTTC. V gene TRBV5-6 combines with J gene TRBJ2-7, with 8 bases matching TRBD1. The CDR3 consists of 13 residues. The V gene end was trimmed by 2 bases and the J gene end by 7 bases; junction bases not matched to a gene: 5. Germline loops: CDR1 SGHDT, CDR2 YYEEEE.

The V gene is TRBV5-1, the J gene TRBJ2-1; 8 positions match TRBD1. V lost 0 bases to trimming and J lost 7 bases; unmatched junction nucleotides: 3. The CDR3 runs 14 residues. CDR1 SGHRS and CDR2 YFSETQ come from the germline V gene. CDR3 sequence (DNA): TGCGCCAGCAGCTTGGGGACAGGGAGGAATGAGCAGTTCTTC. Protein: CASSLGTGRNEQFF.

This clonotype was found a few times. The J gene is TRBJ2-3, the V gene TRBV11-3, with D uncertain. CDR3 length equals 12 residues. Germline V gene sequence: CDR1 SGHNT, CDR2 YENEEA. The V end was cut by 4 bases, the J end by 6 bases, with 8 bases between. DNA of the CDR3: TGTGCCAGCAGCTCCCGTTTTGATACGCAGTATTTT. Residues: CASSSRFDTQYF.

This clonotype was picked up many times. The gene calls are TRBV29-1 and TRBJ1-4, with D possibly matching TRBD1 (5 bases). This CDR3 has 13 amino acids. CDR1 and CDR2 (germline): SQVTM, ANQGSEA. V lost 4 bases to trimming and J lost 8 bases, with 14 bases between them. CDR3 loop: CSVAGGKGEKLFF. CDR3 bases: TGCAGCGTTGCTGGGGGTAAAGGGGAAAAACTGTTTTTT.

The chain links TRBV5-4 to TRBJ2-3; 11 positions agree with TRBD2. J gave up 2 bases and V 4 bases, and 6 bases lay outside the gene matches. This CDR3 spans 16 amino acids. Germline V lookup: CDR1 SGHNT, CDR2 YYREEE (reference sequence). CDR3 nucleotides: TGTGCCAGCAGCCCCGGGACTAGCGGATACACAGATACGCAGTATTTT. Its protein product is CASSPGTSGYTDTQYF.

This clonotype appeared many times. The chain joins TRBV7-6 to TRBJ2-5; 12 bases align to TRBD2. This CDR3 has 18 amino acids. Germline CDR1 reads SGHVS; CDR2 reads FNYEAQ. V trimming: 0 bases; J trimming: 3 bases; junction bases outside the gene matches: 8. This CDR3 is CASSLAIRTSGIKETQYF. The DNA for the CDR3 is TGTGCCAGCAGCTTAGCGATCAGGACTAGCGGGATTAAAGAGACCCAGTACTTC.

The genes are TRBV20-1 and TRBJ2-1; the D gene is possibly TRBD2 (6 bases). The germline gives CDR1 DFQATT, CDR2 SNEGSKA (reference sequence). V lost 5 bases and J lost 2, with 10 bases in between. This CDR3 has 13 amino acids. CDR3 in amino acids: CSAYGGPYNEQFF. The CDR3 DNA sequence: TGCAGTGCTTATGGAGGGCCCTACAATGAGCAGTTCTTC.

This clonotype was found many times. V and J are TRBV7-9 and TRBJ2-7; D ambiguous. Germline-derived CDR1 and CDR2 are SEHNR and FQNEAQ (reference sequence). CDR3 length equals 13 residues. V was shortened by 1 base and J by 6 bases, with 10 bases between the two germline ends. The chain's CDR3 is CASSLEHIGEQYV. The CDR3 region has the DNA TGTGCCAGCAGCTTAGAACACATTGGCGAGCAGTACGTC.

This clonotype has a handful of counts. V gene TRBV14 combines with J gene TRBJ1-1, with D perhaps matching TRBD1 (6 bases). The length of the CDR3 is 14 residues. Germline V lookup: CDR1 SGHDN, CDR2 FVKESK. V was pared by 1 base and J by 2 bases, with 8 bases between. Here the CDR3 reads CASSQGTVNTEAFF. The CDR3 nucleotides are TGTGCCAGCAGCCAAGGGACAGTAAACACTGAAGCTTTCTTT. Based on the CDR3 plus reference TRBV14 and TRBJ1-1, the full variable domain is EAGVTQFPSHSVIEKGQTVTLRCDPISGHDNLYWYRRVMGKEIKFLLHFVKESKQDESGMPNNRFLAERTGGTYSTLKVQPAELEDSGVYFCASSQGTVNTEAFFGQGTRLTVV.

This clonotype was seen a handful of times. The chain combines TRBV24-1 with TRBJ2-7; 8 nucleotides align to TRBD2. Germline CDR1 reads KGHDR; CDR2 reads SFDVKD. The CDR3 runs to 12 residues. The V and J ends lost 5 bases and 4 bases, in that order; junction bases with no gene match: 0. The CDR3: CATSAGGYEQYF. DNA of the CDR3: TGTGCCACCAGTGCGGGAGGGTACGAGCAGTACTTC.

This clonotype was seen ten or more times. The chain is built from TRBV11-2 and TRBJ2-1; no firm D call. Germline CDR1 and CDR2: SGHAT and FQNNGV. CDR3 length equals 15 residues. V was cut by 4 bases and J by 5 bases, with 15 bases left in between. The CDR3 nucleotides read TGTGCCAGCAGCTCGATCAAGGGCCCCAACAATGAGCAGTTCTTC. Its protein product is CASSSIKGPNNEQFF.

This clonotype was observed many times. The chain links TRBV7-9 to TRBJ2-1, with no clear D. Looked up from germline, CDR1 is SEHNR and CDR2 is FQNEAQ (reference sequence). This CDR3 has 14 amino acids. Trimming removed 3 bases at V and 4 bases at J, with 10 bases between. Here the CDR3 reads CASSFATVYNEQFF. CDR3 sequence (DNA): TGTGCCAGCAGCTTCGCAACAGTATACAATGAGCAGTTCTTC.

This clonotype was detected a few times. The rearrangement uses TRBV18 and TRBJ2-2; no definite D call. The CDR3 loop spans 14 amino acids. Germline CDR1 KGHSH, CDR2 LQKENI. The germline V and J ends were trimmed by 0 bases and 7 bases, with 9 bases remaining between them. The CDR3 DNA is TGTGCCAGCTCACCACCAGGCCTTCACGGGGAGCTGTTTTTT. Its protein is CASSPPGLHGELFF.

This clonotype turned up a few times. The chain uses TRBV30 and TRBJ2-1; TRBD2 aligns across 11 bases. Germline CDR1 is GTSNPN and CDR2 is SVGIG (reference sequence). Trimming removed 8 bases from V and 7 bases from J; junction bases left unmatched: 10. CDR3 length: 14 residues. The CDR3 nucleotides read TGTGCCGCGACGACGGGGACTAGCGGTAATGAGCAGTTCTTC. As protein: CAATTGTSGNEQFF.